Below, 8 T cell receptor beta chains from the same sample are listed, as sequenced in a study of T cells in Graves' hyperthyroidism and ophthalmopathy. RNA transcripts provided the source from which TCR beta CDR3 regions were amplified. An initial round of RT-PCR targeting the TCR CDR3 relied on the HTBI primer set. One entry per CDR3 protein results from TCRdb running MiXCR on the multiplex PCR reads. The sample yields about 560,000 distinct CDR3 sequences, 15% to 19% seen once. Sequencing was performed on blood. These receptors all come from a woman under 40 with Graves' hyperthyroidism.

The J gene is TRBJ1-2, the V gene TRBV29-1, with D perhaps matching TRBD1 (6 bases). Germline V gene sequence: CDR1 SQVTM, CDR2 ANQGSEA. The CDR3 sequence is 17 residues long. Trimming cost V 3 bases and J 2 bases, with 22 bases left between them. CDR3 amino acids: CSVEQDIFGQLNYGYTF. In DNA, the CDR3 is TGCAGCGTTGAGCAAGATATATTTGGACAGTTGAACTATGGCTACACCTTC.

This clonotype appeared once. V and J are TRBV27 and TRBJ2-1; D not certain. Germline CDR1 reads MNHEY; CDR2 reads SMNVEV (reference sequence). The V end lost 5 bases, the J end lost 6 bases, and 11 bases lay between the germline ends. The CDR3 contains 13 residues. The CDR3 DNA is TGTGCCAGCAGTCTCGTACCCATCAATGAGCAGTTCTTC. Residues: CASSLVPINEQFF.

Ten or more counts support this clonotype. V usage is TRBV30 and J usage is TRBJ2-6, with a tentative D call TRBD1 (5 bases). This CDR3 comprises 13 residues. The ends were cut back, 4 bases at V and 1 base at J, with 5 bases in the middle. Germline V CDR1 and CDR2: GTSNPN, SVGIG (reference sequence). CDR3 DNA sequence: TGTGCCTGGACAGGGTCTGGGGCCAACGTCCTGACTTTC. Translated: CAWTGSGANVLTF.

This clonotype was observed many times. V and J are TRBV24-1 and TRBJ2-3, with D perhaps matching TRBD2 (5 bases). Between the trimmed V and J ends, which lost 4 bases and 4 bases, there was a span of 17 bases. CDR1 is KGHDR, CDR2 SFDVKD, per germline. The CDR3 extends over 16 amino acids. This chain's CDR3 is CATSEEGVNFPDTQYF. DNA for the CDR3: TGTGCCACCAGTGAAGAGGGAGTGAATTTCCCAGATACGCAGTATTTT.

This clonotype was seen repeatedly, ten times or more. V usage is TRBV28 and J usage is TRBJ2-1, with 7 bases aligning to TRBD2. Per the germline V gene, CDR1 is MDHEN and CDR2 is SYDVKM. The V segment lost 4 bases and the J segment 8 bases; nucleotides outside the gene matches: 11. The CDR3 is 15 amino acids. CDR3 in amino acids: CASSSAGRYLDEQFF. The CDR3 nucleotides are TGTGCCAGCAGTTCAGCGGGACGGTATTTAGATGAGCAGTTCTTC. Full variable domain (outside the CDR3, taken from reference TRBV28 and TRBJ2-1): DVKVTQSSRYLVKRTGEKVFLECVQDMDHENMFWYRQDPGLGLRLIYFSYDVKMKEKGDIPEGYSVSREKKERFSLILESASTNQTSMYLCASSSAGRYLDEQFFGPGTRLTVL.

This chain links TRBV20-1 with TRBJ1-1; 8 bases are shared with TRBD1. V gave up 1 base and J gave up 3 bases; unmatched junction bases: 7. Germline CDR1 is DFQATT and CDR2 is SNEGSKA (reference sequence). The CDR3 runs to 15 residues. The CDR3 bases are TGCAGTGCTAGAGCCGCAGGGGGCCGGTACACTGAAGCTTTCTTT. This sequence encodes CSARAAGGRYTEAFF.

This clonotype was counted a few times. The chain joins TRBV19 to TRBJ2-1, with 11 bases identical to TRBD2. J was trimmed by 5 bases and V by 3 bases; bases with no gene match: 6. The length of the CDR3 is 16 residues. Germline lookup yields CDR1 LNHDA and CDR2 SQIVND (reference sequence). The CDR3 coding sequence is TGTGCCAGTAGTATCTCGGGACTAGCGGCCGACAATGAGCAGTTCTTC. As protein: CASSISGLAADNEQFF. Full variable domain (outside the CDR3, taken from reference TRBV19 and TRBJ2-1): DGGITQSPKYLFRKEGQNVTLSCEQNLNHDAMYWYRQDPGQGLRLIYYSQIVNDFQKGDIAEGYSVSREKKESFPLTVTSAQKNPTAFYLCASSISGLAADNEQFFGPGTRLTVL.

In this sample, this clonotype turned up many times. V and J are TRBV5-1 and TRBJ2-3; 13 bases fit TRBD2. The V segment lost 4 bases and the J segment 5 bases; nucleotides outside the gene matches: 7. The CDR3 runs to 16 residues. The germline CDR1 and CDR2 sequences are SGHRS and YFSETQ. CDR3: CASSVGTSGMEDTQYF. The CDR3 nucleotides are TGCGCCAGCAGCGTCGGGACTAGCGGGATGGAAGATACGCAGTATTTT. Supplemented by reference TRBV5-1 and TRBJ2-3, the full variable domain reads KAGVTQTPRYLIKTRGQQVTLSCSPISGHRSVSWYQQTPGQGLQFLFEYFSETQRNKGNFPGRFSGRQFSNSRSEMNVSTLELGDSALYLCASSVGTSGMEDTQYFGPGTRLTVL.